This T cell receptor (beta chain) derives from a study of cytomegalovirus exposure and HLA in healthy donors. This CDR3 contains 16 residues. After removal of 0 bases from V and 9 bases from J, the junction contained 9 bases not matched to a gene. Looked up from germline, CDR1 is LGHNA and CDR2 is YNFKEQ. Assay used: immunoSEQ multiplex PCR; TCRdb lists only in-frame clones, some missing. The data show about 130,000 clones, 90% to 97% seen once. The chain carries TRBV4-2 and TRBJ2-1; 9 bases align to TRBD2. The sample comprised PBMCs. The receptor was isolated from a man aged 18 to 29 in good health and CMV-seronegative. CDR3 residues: CASSQEEASGITEQFF. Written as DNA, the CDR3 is TGTGCCAGCAGCCAAGAAGAAGCTAGCGGGATCACTGAGCAGTTCTTC.